Given below is one T cell receptor beta chain in context. Its matching antigen is unknown. With autoimmune disease history or systemic immunosuppression, patients were excluded. The data derive from a study of OX40 agonist ivuxolimab in advanced cancers. For the study at large: Age averaged 60 years (range roughly 23 to 90), and 82.7% were male. Study-wide points: Compared with CD4+, CD8+ T cells on average had more expanded clones.

The V gene's germline CDR1 is MDHEN and CDR2 SYDVKM. The CDR3 totals 15 residues. Deletions cut 3 bases from V and 8 bases from J, with 16 bases between. Measured with immunoSEQ multiplex PCR; TCRdb has only the in-frame clones, and not every one. The data show about 54,000 clones, about 89% seen once. The chain carries TRBV28 and TRBJ1-4, with TRBD1 as a possible D gene (6 bases). The sample consisted of CD4+ or CD8+ T cells sorted from blood, taken in a trial of the OX40 agonist ivuxolimab. This clonotype was sampled from an adult with an advanced solid tumor such as melanoma, head and neck, liver or kidney cancer. CDR3 bases: TGTGCCAGCAGTTTTCCGGGGGCCAGGACCGAAAAACTGTTTTTT. Its protein product is CASSFPGARTEKLFF.